The T cell receptor beta chain described here comes from a study of T cell responses to AZD1222 COVID-19 vaccine. Study-level findings and limits: Most donors were white British and more were female, and clonal diversity was possibly underestimated. Unmutated variant regions are reportedly the target of nearly half of TCRs that are spike-specific.

This clone was found once. Its antigen is still unknown. The analysis combined second doses at about 4 or about 12 weeks. Profiled with immunoSEQ multiplex PCR; TCRdb holds only in-frame clones, not every one. The sample has roughly 190,000 clones; approximately 91% are singletons. CDR3 length equals 16 residues. Losses at the gene ends were 2 bases for V and 5 bases for J; bases not matched to a gene: 10. The germline CDR1 and CDR2 sequences are MDHEN and SYDVKM. This TCR was sampled from an adult who received the AZD1222 COVID-19 vaccine. The sample in question was peripheral blood, obtained 28 days after the second AZD1222 dose. The V gene is TRBV28, the J gene TRBJ1-2, with 8 nucleotides matching TRBD1. The CDR3 loop reads CASSLHGQGGLYGYTF. CDR3 bases: TGTGCCAGCAGTTTACACGGACAGGGCGGGTTGTATGGCTACACCTTC.